This note documents a single T cell receptor (beta chain) sequence. Its specificity is unknown. These data are taken from a study of vaccination effects on CD4 cells after COVID-19. General observations from the study: Limitations: small convalescent group and missing early post-infection timepoints. Within healthy vaccinees, only 1 of 255 vaccine-induced clones displayed cross-reactivity with common cold coronaviruses. Clones induced by infection and by vaccine showed marked clonal contraction late after vaccination.

Libraries were prepared by immunoSEQ multiplex PCR; TCRdb keeps only in-frame clonotypes and omits some of them. Of fewer than 40,000 clones in the sample, approximately 82% were seen once. Before sequencing took place, the ViraFEST assay used viral peptide pools to expand antigen-specific CD4+ T cells. It was after nine to eleven days of culture that CD4+ T cells were isolated. Each person got two doses of an mRNA SARS-CoV-2 vaccine, BNT162b2 or mRNA-1273. Every well housed approximately 2.2 million PBMC, which grew in culture alongside 10 IU/ml IL-2 and 10 ug/ml peptides. Trimming stripped 6 bases from V and 0 bases from J, with 12 bases between. Germline CDR1 and CDR2: MNHEY and SVGAGI. This CDR3 region has 15 residues.

The chain links TRBV6-5 to TRBJ1-5; TRBD1 is a possible D gene (6 bases). The specimen was CD4+ T cells from PBMCs cultured with HCoV-NL63 spike peptides, collected after COVID-19 vaccination. The source of this sequence is a human donor who received a COVID-19 vaccine. Some clones in this sample may be carry-over from other donors' samples. CDR3 sequence (DNA): TGTGCCAGCAGAAGAATCAGGGGTAGCAATCAGCCCCAGCATTTT. Amino acids: CASRRIRGSNQPQHF.